This T cell receptor (beta chain) was identified in a study of graft-versus-host responses after intestinal transplantation. Data came from immunoSEQ multiplex PCR; TCRdb stores just in-frame clones and leaves some out. Of around 110,000 clones listed, less than 95% are singletons. The V end was cut by 5 bases, the J end by 1 base, with 12 bases between. The CDR3 loop spans 14 amino acids. The germline gives CDR1 MNHEY, CDR2 SVGAGI. Remarks on this clone: Its target is not known.

The origin of this receptor is a human donor who received an intestinal transplant. The starting material was unstimulated CD4+ T cells sorted from spleen or lymph node cells, obtained before intestinal transplant. The rearrangement uses TRBV6-5 and TRBJ2-7; a weak D match, TRBD1 (6 bases). The CDR3 DNA follows: TGTGCCAGCAGTCAAGACAGGTCTTCCTACGAGCAGTACTTC. Its protein is CASSQDRSSYEQYF.